The 21 T cell receptor beta chains reported below all come from one sample, sequenced in a study of cytomegalovirus exposure and HLA in healthy donors. The PCR contained 60 Vbeta and 13 Jbeta primers. Profiled with immunoSEQ multiplex PCR; TCRdb holds only in-frame clones, not every one. This table has 150,000 or so clones, 70% to 90% appearing once. Material: PBMCs. All receptors derive from a woman under 30 in good health and CMV-seronegative.

This clone has a single count. The V gene is TRBV5-1, the J gene TRBJ2-1; 7 nucleotides agree with TRBD2. The V segment lost 0 bases and the J segment 10 bases; nucleotides outside the gene matches: 10. This CDR3 spans 15 amino acids. CDR1 SGHRS and CDR2 YFSETQ come from the germline V gene. CDR3 sequence reads: CASSLEDTGEGEQFF. The DNA for the CDR3 is TGCGCCAGCAGCTTGGAAGATACGGGGGAGGGGGAGCAGTTCTTC.

The rearrangement links TRBV5-1 to TRBJ1-6; no firm D call. Germline V gives CDR1 SGHRS, CDR2 YFSETQ. CDR3 length: 14 residues. V lost 0 bases to trimming and J lost 7 bases, with 8 bases between them. Here the CDR3 reads CASSLERANSPLHF. The DNA for the CDR3 is TGCGCCAGCAGCTTGGAGCGTGCGAATTCACCCCTCCACTTT.

CDR3 bases: TGTGCCAGCAGCCCTCGCCGCCGGCGGGAGACCCAGTACTTC. This sequence encodes CASSPRRRRETQYF. The J gene is TRBJ2-5, the V gene TRBV6-6; the D is unclear. The V and J ends lost 6 bases and 5 bases respectively, with 16 bases between them. CDR1 is MNHNY and CDR2 is SVGAGI in the germline V gene (reference sequence). The CDR3 has 14 residues.

V is TRBV7-9 and J is TRBJ1-2; no reliable D call. CDR3 length: 15 residues. Trimming cost V 6 bases and J 4 bases, with 18 bases left between them. CDR1 is SEHNR, CDR2 FQNEAQ, per germline (reference sequence). The CDR3 spells CASSGGLSPGYGYTF. The CDR3 DNA follows: TGTGCCAGCAGTGGCGGGTTATCTCCCGGCTATGGCTACACCTTC.

The V gene is TRBV7-2, the J gene TRBJ2-3, with 9 bases matching TRBD2. The junction had 7 bases not matched to a gene; V was cut back by 1 base and J by 2 bases. CDR1 and CDR2 from the germline V gene are SGHTA and FQGNSA. The CDR3 runs 17 residues. This chain's CDR3 is CASSLVGSGSFTDTQYF. The CDR3 DNA is TGTGCCAGCAGCTTAGTGGGTAGCGGGAGCTTCACAGATACGCAGTATTTT. Full variable domain (missing parts from reference TRBV7-2 and TRBJ2-3): GAGVSQSPSNKVTEKGKDVELRCDPISGHTALYWYRQSLGQGLEFLIYFQGNSAPDKSGLPSDRFSAERTGGSVSTLTIQRTQQEDSAVYLCASSLVGSGSFTDTQYFGPGTRLTVL.

This chain links TRBV4-1 with TRBJ2-1, with 8 bases matching TRBD1. CDR3 length: 16 residues. Germline assignment: CDR1 MGHRA and CDR2 YSYEKL. Trimming took 2 bases from V and 3 from J; bases not matched to a gene: 6. CDR3 sequence reads: CASSQRRGRNYNEQFF. CDR3 in DNA: TGCGCCAGCAGCCAACGCAGGGGGCGAAACTACAATGAGCAGTTCTTC.

The chain is built from TRBV5-1 and TRBJ2-7; no definite D call. Germline V gene sequence: CDR1 SGHRS, CDR2 YFSETQ. This CDR3 contains 17 residues. V lost 2 bases and J lost 0, with 18 bases in between. The DNA for the CDR3 is TGCGCCAGCAGCTTAGTTTCAGCGTTTATGGGCTCCTACGAGCAGTACTTC. This encodes CASSLVSAFMGSYEQYF. Based on the CDR3 plus reference TRBV5-1 and TRBJ2-7, the full variable domain is KAGVTQTPRYLIKTRGQQVTLSCSPISGHRSVSWYQQTPGQGLQFLFEYFSETQRNKGNFPGRFSGRQFSNSRSEMNVSTLELGDSALYLCASSLVSAFMGSYEQYFGPGTRLTVT.

J is TRBJ2-7 and V is TRBV5-5; 14 bases match TRBD2. Unmatched junction bases numbered 4, after V lost 0 bases and J lost 2 bases. The germline CDR1 and CDR2 sequences are SGHKS and YYEKEE (reference sequence). The CDR3 has 17 residues. The CDR3 DNA follows: TGTGCCAGCAGCTTGGCCATGGGACTAGCGGGAGCCTACGAGCAGTACTTC. This translates into CASSLAMGLAGAYEQYF. The full variable domain, with the rest looked up from reference TRBV5-5 and TRBJ2-7, is DAGVTQSPTHLIKTRGQQVTLRCSPISGHKSVSWYQQVLGQGPQFIFQYYEKEERGRGNFPDRFSARQFPNYSSELNVNALLLGDSALYLCASSLAMGLAGAYEQYFGPGTRLTVT.

Points on this clone: One junction end disagrees with the germline gene, perhaps due to a read error. This sample also contains other DNA sequences that code for the same CDR3. This sequence joins TRBV7-8 and TRBJ2-1; TRBD2 aligns across 14 bases. The germline CDR1 and CDR2 sequences are SGHVS and FQNEAQ. This CDR3 is 18 amino acids long. CDR3 nucleotides: TGTGCCAGCAGGGACGGACTAGCGGGGGGATTCTCCTACAACGAGCAGTTCTTC. Its translation: CASRDGLAGGFSYNEQFF.

The gene calls are TRBV19 and TRBJ1-3; D is unresolved. The V gene lost 3 bases and the J gene lost 0 bases, with 6 bases spanning the gap. The CDR3 covers 14 residues. From germline, CDR1 is LNHDA and CDR2 SQIVND (reference sequence). DNA of the CDR3: TGTGCCAGTAGTATGGCCCGCTCTGGAAACACCATATATTTT. It encodes CASSMARSGNTIYF.

The chain is built from TRBV7-8 and TRBJ1-1; 8 bases agree with TRBD1. CDR1 and CDR2 from the germline V gene are SGHVS and FQNEAQ. With 6 bases clipped from V and 4 bases from J, the junction kept 7 bases outside the gene matches. CDR3 length: 14 residues. For the CDR3, the DNA is TGTGCCAGCAGGTCAGGACAGGGTCCCACTGAAGCTTTCTTT. Amino acid sequence: CASRSGQGPTEAFF.

This chain links TRBV30 with TRBJ1-4; possible D gene TRBD1, 6 bases. Germline values: CDR1 GTSNPN, CDR2 SVGIG (reference sequence). Trimming took 2 bases from V and 4 from J, leaving 11 bases between them. This CDR3 is 14 amino acids long. CDR3 in amino acids: CAWSLKGGNEKLFF. CDR3 coding DNA: TGTGCCTGGAGTCTTAAAGGGGGTAATGAAAAACTGTTTTTT.

The chain links TRBV7-9 to TRBJ2-2; 10 bases fit TRBD2. Germline assignment: CDR1 SEHNR and CDR2 FQNEAQ (reference sequence). The CDR3 covers 15 residues. V shed 5 bases, J shed 5 bases, and the junction held 5 bases outside the gene matches. CDR3 bases: TGTGCCAGCAGCCCTAGCGGGAGAGGGACCGGGGAGCTGTTTTTT. Translation gives CASSPSGRGTGELFF. Supplemented by reference TRBV7-9 and TRBJ2-2, the full variable domain reads DTGVSQNPRHKITKRGQNVTFRCDPISEHNRLYWYRQTLGQGPEFLTYFQNEAQLEKSRLLSDRFSAERPKGSFSTLEIQRTEQGDSAMYLCASSPSGRGTGELFFGEGSRLTVL.

The rearrangement joins TRBV4-3 to TRBJ2-2; perhaps TRBD1 as D (6 bases). The CDR3 has 12 amino acids. The germline V and J ends were trimmed by 4 bases and 6 bases, with 6 bases remaining between them. Germline-derived CDR1 and CDR2 are LGHNA and YSLEER. The CDR3 nucleotides are TGCGCCAGCAGCCGACAGGCCGGGGAGCTGTTTTTT. It encodes CASSRQAGELFF.

This chain links TRBV7-2 with TRBJ1-6; D ambiguous. The CDR3 consists of 16 residues. Germline CDR1 is SGHTA and CDR2 is FQGNSA. The V end was cut by 2 bases, the J end by 8 bases, with 16 bases between. The CDR3 region is CASSLRSPGFDSPLHF. Written as DNA, the CDR3 is TGTGCCAGCAGCTTACGATCCCCGGGGTTCGATTCACCCCTCCACTTT.

The chain joins TRBV6-5 to TRBJ2-5; TRBD1 aligns across 9 bases. Near its end, the DNA agrees better with TRBJ2-7, so the J call may be wrong. CDR1 is MNHEY and CDR2 is SVGAGI in the germline V gene. The CDR3 has 12 residues. The CDR3 loop reads CASSRDRDEQYF. The CDR3 DNA follows: TGTGCCAGCAGCCGGGACAGGGACGAGCAGTACTTC.

The V call is TRBV9, the J call TRBJ2-7; D not certain. The germline gives CDR1 SGDLS, CDR2 YYNGEE. There are 14 residues in the CDR3. The V and J ends lost 0 bases and 5 bases respectively, with 12 bases between them. CDR3 region: CASSVAGATDEQYF. CDR3 bases: TGTGCCAGCAGCGTAGCCGGAGCCACGGACGAGCAGTACTTC. Combining the CDR3 with reference TRBV9 and TRBJ2-7 gives the whole variable domain DSGVTQTPKHLITATGQRVTLRCSPRSGDLSVYWYQQSLDQGLQFLIQYYNGEERAKGNILERFSAQQFPDLHSELNLSSLELGDSALYFCASSVAGATDEQYFGPGTRLTVT.

The chain combines TRBV27 with TRBJ2-1; D possibly corresponds to TRBD2 (6 bases). Germline-derived CDR1 and CDR2 are MNHEY and SMNVEV (reference sequence). Trimming cost V 7 bases and J 2 bases, with 12 bases left between them. The CDR3 runs to 14 residues. The CDR3 nucleotides read TGTGCCAGCAACACCCGGAGGGCCTACAATGAGCAGTTCTTC. This encodes CASNTRRAYNEQFF.

The CDR3 sequence: CASSPGTSGVGTQYF. CDR3 nucleotide sequence: TGCGCCAGCAGCCCTGGGACTAGCGGGGTCGGGACCCAGTACTTC. The V gene is TRBV4-1, the J gene TRBJ2-5; TRBD2 aligns across 13 bases. V gave up 4 bases and J gave up 7 bases; unmatched junction bases: 6. The length of the CDR3 is 15 residues. Germline assignment: CDR1 MGHRA and CDR2 YSYEKL.

The V and J genes are TRBV10-1 and TRBJ2-7, with 9 bases that match TRBD1. CDR1 is WNHNN and CDR2 is SYGVQD in the germline V gene (reference sequence). This CDR3 has 13 amino acids. The V gene end was trimmed by 8 bases and the J gene end by 3 bases; junction bases not matched to a gene: 5. The CDR3 region is CASGLDRGYEQYF. CDR3 bases: TGCGCCAGCGGATTGGACAGGGGCTACGAGCAGTACTTC.

The chain uses TRBV7-2 and TRBJ2-7, with 8 bases matching TRBD2. Germline V gene sequence: CDR1 SGHTA, CDR2 FQGNSA. The junction had 7 bases not matched to a gene; V was cut back by 0 bases and J by 6 bases. CDR3 length: 15 residues. This CDR3 is CASSLAGGGPVEQYF. DNA of the CDR3: TGTGCCAGCAGCTTAGCGGGCGGGGGGCCTGTCGAGCAGTACTTC.